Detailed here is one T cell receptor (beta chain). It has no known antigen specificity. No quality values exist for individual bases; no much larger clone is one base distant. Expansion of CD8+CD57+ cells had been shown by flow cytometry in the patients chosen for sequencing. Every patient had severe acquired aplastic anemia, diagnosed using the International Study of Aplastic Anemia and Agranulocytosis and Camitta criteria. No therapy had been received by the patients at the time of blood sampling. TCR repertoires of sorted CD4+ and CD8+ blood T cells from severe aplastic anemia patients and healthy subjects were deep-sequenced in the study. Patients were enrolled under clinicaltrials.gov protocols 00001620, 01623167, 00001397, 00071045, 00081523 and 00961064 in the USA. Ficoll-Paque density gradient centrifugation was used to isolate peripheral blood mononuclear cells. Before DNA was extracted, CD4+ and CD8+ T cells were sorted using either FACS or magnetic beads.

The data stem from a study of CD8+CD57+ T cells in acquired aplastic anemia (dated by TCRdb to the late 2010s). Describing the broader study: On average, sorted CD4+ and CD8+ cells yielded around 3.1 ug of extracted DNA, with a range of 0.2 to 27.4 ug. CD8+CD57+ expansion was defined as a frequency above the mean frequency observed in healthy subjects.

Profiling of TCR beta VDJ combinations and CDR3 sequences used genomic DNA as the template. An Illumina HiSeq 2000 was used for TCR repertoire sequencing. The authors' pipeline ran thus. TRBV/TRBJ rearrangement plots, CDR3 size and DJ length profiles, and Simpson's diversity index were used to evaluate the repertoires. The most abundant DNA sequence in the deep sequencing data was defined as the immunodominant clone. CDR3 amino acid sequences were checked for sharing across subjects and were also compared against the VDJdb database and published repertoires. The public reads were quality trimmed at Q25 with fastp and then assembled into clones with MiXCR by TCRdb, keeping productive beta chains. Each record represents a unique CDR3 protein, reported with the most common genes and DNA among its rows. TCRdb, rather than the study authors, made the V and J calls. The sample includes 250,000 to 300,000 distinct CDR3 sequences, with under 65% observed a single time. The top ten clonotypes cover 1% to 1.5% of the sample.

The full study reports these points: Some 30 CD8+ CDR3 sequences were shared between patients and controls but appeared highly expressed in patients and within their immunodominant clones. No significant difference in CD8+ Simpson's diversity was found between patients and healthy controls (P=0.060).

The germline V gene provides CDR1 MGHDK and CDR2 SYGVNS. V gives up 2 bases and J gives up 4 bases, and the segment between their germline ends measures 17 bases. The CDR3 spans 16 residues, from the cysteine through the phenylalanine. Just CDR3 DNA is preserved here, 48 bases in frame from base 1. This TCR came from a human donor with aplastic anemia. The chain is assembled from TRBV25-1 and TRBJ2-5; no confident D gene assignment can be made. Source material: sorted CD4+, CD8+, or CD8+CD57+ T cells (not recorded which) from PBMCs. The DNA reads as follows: TGTGCCAGCAGTGAACACCGACATGTTGTGGGAGAGACCCAGTACTTC. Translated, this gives CASSEHRHVVGETQYF.